The T cell receptor beta chain under discussion was sequenced for a study of Graves' ophthalmopathy and Graves' hyperthyroidism. Findings of the study overall: Most thyroid clonotypes expanded beyond 0.001 frequency were also found in blood.

As the template, RNA transcripts were used to amplify TCR beta CDR3 regions. First-round RT-PCR with HTBI primers preceded a second-round multiplex PCR. One entry per CDR3 protein, called by TCRdb with MiXCR from the multiplex PCR reads. The sample comprises around 1.1 million distinct CDR3 sequences, 35% to 40% of which are singletons, and more than 9.5% rests with the top ten. Comment on this clonotype: Its antigen is not identified.

The CDR3 runs to 18 residues. The germline V gene has CDR1 SGHTA and CDR2 FQGNSA. The V and J ends lost 2 bases and 1 base, in that order; junction bases with no gene match: 12. The clonotype was recovered from an adult man with Graves' hyperthyroidism. The sample consisted of peripheral blood or thyroid tissue (not recorded which). J is TRBJ1-2 and V is TRBV7-2; 8 nucleotides match TRBD1. The CDR3 DNA follows: TGTGCCAGCAGCTTAATTGGGACAGGTGTCCAGTATAACTATGGCTACACCTTC. The encoded protein is CASSLIGTGVQYNYGYTF.